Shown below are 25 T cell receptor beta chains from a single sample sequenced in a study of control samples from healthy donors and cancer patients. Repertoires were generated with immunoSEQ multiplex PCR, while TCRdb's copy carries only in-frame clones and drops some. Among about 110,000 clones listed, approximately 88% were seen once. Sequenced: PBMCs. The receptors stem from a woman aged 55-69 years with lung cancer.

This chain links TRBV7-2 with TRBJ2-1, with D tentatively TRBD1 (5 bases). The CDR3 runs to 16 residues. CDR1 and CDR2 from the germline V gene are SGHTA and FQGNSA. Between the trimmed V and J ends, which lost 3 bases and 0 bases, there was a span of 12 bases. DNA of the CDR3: TGTGCCAGCAGCTTGGCAGGGCGTGGCTCCTACAATGAGCAGTTCTTC. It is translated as CASSLAGRGSYNEQFF. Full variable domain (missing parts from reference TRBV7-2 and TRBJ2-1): GAGVSQSPSNKVTEKGKDVELRCDPISGHTALYWYRQSLGQGLEFLIYFQGNSAPDKSGLPSDRFSAERTGGSVSTLTIQRTQQEDSAVYLCASSLAGRGSYNEQFFGPGTRLTVL.

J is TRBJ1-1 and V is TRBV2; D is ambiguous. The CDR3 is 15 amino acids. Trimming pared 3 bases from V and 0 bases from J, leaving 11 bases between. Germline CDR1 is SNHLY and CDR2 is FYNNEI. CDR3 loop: CASSERGSMNTEAFF. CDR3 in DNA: TGTGCCAGCAGTGAGCGGGGTTCGATGAACACTGAAGCTTTCTTT.

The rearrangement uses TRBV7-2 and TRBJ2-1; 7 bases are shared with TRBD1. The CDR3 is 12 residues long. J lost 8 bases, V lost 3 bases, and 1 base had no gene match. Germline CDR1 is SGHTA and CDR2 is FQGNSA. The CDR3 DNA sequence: TGTGCCAGCAGCTTCACAGGGGATGAGCAGTTCTTC. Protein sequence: CASSFTGDEQFF.

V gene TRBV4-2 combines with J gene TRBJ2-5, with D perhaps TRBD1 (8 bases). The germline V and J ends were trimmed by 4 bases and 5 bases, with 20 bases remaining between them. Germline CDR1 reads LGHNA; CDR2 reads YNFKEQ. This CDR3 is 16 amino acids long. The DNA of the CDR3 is TGTGCCAGCAGCCGGGACCCCGGACAGGGAGGGGAGACCCAGTACTTC. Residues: CASSRDPGQGGETQYF.

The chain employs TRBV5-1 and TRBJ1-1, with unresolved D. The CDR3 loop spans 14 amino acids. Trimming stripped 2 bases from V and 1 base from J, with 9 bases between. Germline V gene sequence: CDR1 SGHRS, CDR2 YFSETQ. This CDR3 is CASSFERGNTEAFF. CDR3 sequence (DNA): TGCGCCAGCAGCTTCGAGCGGGGGAACACTGAAGCTTTCTTT.

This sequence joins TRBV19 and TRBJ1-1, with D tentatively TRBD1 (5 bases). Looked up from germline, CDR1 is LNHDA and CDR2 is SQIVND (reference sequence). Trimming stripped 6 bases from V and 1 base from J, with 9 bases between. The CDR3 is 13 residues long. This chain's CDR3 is CASSEGRNTEAFF. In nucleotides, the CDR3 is TGTGCCAGTAGCGAGGGGCGGAACACTGAAGCTTTCTTT.

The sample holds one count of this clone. Here the CDR3 reads CASSVGFIGGSPLHF. CDR3 DNA sequence: TGTGCCAGCAGCGTAGGCTTCATCGGCGGGTCACCCCTCCACTTT. The genes are TRBV9 and TRBJ1-6; D is ambiguous. Trimming pared 0 bases from V and 10 bases from J, leaving 14 bases between. The CDR3 has 15 residues. Germline V gives CDR1 SGDLS, CDR2 YYNGEE. The whole variable domain, filled in from reference TRBV9 and TRBJ1-6, reads DSGVTQTPKHLITATGQRVTLRCSPRSGDLSVYWYQQSLDQGLQFLIQYYNGEERAKGNILERFSAQQFPDLHSELNLSSLELGDSALYFCASSVGFIGGSPLHFGNGTRLTVT.

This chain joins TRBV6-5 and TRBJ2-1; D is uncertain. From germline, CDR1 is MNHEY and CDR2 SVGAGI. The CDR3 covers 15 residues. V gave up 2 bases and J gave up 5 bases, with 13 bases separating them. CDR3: CASSYANYGHNEQFF. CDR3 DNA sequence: TGTGCCAGCAGTTACGCCAATTACGGGCACAATGAGCAGTTCTTC.

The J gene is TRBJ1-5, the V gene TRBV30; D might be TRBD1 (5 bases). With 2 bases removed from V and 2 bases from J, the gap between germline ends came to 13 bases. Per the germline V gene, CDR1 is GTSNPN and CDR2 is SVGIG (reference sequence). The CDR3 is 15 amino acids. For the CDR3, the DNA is TGTGCCTGGAGTTGGGGGGGAAGAGGCAATCAGCCCCAGCATTTT. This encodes CAWSWGGRGNQPQHF.

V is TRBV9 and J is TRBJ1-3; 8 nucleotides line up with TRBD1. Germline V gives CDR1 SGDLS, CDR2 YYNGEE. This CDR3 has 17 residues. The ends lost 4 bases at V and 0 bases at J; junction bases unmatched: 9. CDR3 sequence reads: CASSTSDRELSGNTIYF. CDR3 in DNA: TGTGCCAGCAGCACCTCGGACAGGGAGCTCTCTGGAAACACCATATATTTT.

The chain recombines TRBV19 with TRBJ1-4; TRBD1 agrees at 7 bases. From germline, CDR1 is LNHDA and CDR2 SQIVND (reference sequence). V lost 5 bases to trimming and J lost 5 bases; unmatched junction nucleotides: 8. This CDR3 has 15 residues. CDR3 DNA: TGTGCCAGTAGTCTCGGGGACAGAACAAATGAAAAACTGTTTTTT. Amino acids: CASSLGDRTNEKLFF.

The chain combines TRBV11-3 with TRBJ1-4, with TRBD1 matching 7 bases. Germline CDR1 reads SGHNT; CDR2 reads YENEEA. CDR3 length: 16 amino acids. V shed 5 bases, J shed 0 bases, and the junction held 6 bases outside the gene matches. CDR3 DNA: TGTGCCAGCAGCCCAGGGGGGGGTACAACTAATGAAAAACTGTTTTTT. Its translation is CASSPGGGTTNEKLFF.

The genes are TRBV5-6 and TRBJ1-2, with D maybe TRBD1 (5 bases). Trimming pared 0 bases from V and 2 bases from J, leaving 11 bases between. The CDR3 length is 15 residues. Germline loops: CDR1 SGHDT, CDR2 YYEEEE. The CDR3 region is CASSLGAGSNYGYTF. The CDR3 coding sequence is TGTGCCAGCAGCTTGGGAGCAGGGTCAAACTATGGCTACACCTTC.

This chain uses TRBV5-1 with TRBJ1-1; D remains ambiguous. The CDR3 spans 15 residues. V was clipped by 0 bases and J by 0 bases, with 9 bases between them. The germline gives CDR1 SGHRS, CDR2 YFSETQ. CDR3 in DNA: TGCGCCAGCAGCTTGGCCGGTGAGGTGAACACTGAAGCTTTCTTT. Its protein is CASSLAGEVNTEAFF.

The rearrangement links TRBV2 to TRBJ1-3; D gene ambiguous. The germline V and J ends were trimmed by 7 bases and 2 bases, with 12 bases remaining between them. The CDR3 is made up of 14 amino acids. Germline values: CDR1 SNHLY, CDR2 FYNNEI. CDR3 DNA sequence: TGTGCCAGCAAAAGGACGACCGCTGGAAACACCATATATTTT. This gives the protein CASKRTTAGNTIYF.

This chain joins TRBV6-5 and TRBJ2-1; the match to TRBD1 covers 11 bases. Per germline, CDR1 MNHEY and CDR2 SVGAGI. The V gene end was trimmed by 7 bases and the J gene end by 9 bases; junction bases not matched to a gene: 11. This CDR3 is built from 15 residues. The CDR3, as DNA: TGTGCCAGCAACTCCCCCGGGACAGGGGGGGGTGAGCAGTTCTTC. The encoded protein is CASNSPGTGGGEQFF.

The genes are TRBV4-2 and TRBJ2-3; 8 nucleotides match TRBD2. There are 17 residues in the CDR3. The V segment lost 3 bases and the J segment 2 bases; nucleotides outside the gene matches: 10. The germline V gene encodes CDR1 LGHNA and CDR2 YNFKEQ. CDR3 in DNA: TGTGCCAGCAGCCAGAACCCAGCGGGGGCCTTCACAGATACGCAGTATTTT. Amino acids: CASSQNPAGAFTDTQYF.

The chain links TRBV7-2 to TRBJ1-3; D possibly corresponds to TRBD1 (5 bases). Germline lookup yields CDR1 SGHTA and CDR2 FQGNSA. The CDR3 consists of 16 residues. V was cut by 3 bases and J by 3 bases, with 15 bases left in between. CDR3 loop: CASSFLLGDYGNTIYF. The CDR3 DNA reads TGTGCCAGCAGCTTTCTCCTAGGGGATTATGGAAACACCATATATTTT.

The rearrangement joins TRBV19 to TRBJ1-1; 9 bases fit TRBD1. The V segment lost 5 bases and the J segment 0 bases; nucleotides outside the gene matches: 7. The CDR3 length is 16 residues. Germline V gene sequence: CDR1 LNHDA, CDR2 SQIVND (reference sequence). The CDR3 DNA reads TGTGCCAGTAGTTTGACCGGGACAGGGTTGAACACTGAAGCTTTCTTT. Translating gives CASSLTGTGLNTEAFF.

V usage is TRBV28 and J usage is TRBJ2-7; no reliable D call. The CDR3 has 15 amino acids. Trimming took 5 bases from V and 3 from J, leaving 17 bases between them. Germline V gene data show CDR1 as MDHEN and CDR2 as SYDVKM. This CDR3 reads CASSLLGRVSYEQYF. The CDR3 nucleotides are TGTGCCAGCAGTCTTCTGGGTAGAGTGAGCTACGAGCAGTACTTC.

The DNA for the CDR3 is TGTGCCAGCAGTTACCTGAGGGTGGGGGCGAACACTGAAGCTTTCTTT. Amino acid sequence: CASSYLRVGANTEAFF. The chain couples TRBV6-5 to TRBJ1-1, with a tentative D call TRBD1 (6 bases). The CDR3 has 16 amino acids. With 2 bases removed from V and 1 base from J, the gap between germline ends came to 14 bases. Looked up from germline, CDR1 is MNHEY and CDR2 is SVGAGI.

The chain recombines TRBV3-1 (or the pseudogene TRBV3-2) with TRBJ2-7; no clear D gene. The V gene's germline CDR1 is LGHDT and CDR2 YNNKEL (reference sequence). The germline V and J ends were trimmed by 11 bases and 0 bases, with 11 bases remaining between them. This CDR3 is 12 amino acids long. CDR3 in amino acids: CAALRSSYEQYF. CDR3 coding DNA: TGTGCCGCGCTCAGGTCCTCCTACGAGCAGTACTTC.

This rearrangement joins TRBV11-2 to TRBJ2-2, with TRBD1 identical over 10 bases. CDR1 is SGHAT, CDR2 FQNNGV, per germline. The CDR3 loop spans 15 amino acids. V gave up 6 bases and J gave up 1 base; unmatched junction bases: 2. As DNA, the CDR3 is TGTGCCAGCAGTCGGGACAGGGGGAACACCGGGGAGCTGTTTTTT. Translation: CASSRDRGNTGELFF. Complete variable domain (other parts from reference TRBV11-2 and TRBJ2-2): EAGVAQSPRYKIIEKRQSVAFWCNPISGHATLYWYQQILGQGPKLLIQFQNNGVVDDSQLPKDRFSAERLKGVDSTLKIQPAKLEDSAVYLCASSRDRGNTGELFFGEGSRLTVL.

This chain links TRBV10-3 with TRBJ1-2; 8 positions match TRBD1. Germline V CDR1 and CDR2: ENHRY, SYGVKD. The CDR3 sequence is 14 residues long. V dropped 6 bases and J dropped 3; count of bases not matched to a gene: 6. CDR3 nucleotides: TGTGCCATCAGCCCTTTACAGGGGGACTATGGCTACACCTTC. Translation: CAISPLQGDYGYTF.

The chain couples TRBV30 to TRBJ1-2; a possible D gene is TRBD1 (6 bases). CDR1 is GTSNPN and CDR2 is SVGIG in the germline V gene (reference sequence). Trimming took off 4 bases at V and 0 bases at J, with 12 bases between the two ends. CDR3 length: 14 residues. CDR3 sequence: CAWTDRYPNYGYTF. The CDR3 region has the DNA TGTGCCTGGACCGACAGGTACCCTAACTATGGCTACACCTTC.